The clone carrying this T cell receptor beta chain was counted only a few times. Its antigen remains unknown. This sample was taken from a study of cytotoxic CD8 clonotypes in ibrutinib-treated CLL. Across the whole study: After a median of 68 months, around 15 patients stayed remitted and about 12 progressed; responses had been partial in some 24 and complete in 2. A mean of approximately 260,000 productive templates and tens of thousands of productive rearrangements was obtained per sample.

Study observations and caveats: Different sampling times were used for sustained-remission and progressing patients.

Here immunoSEQ multiplex PCR was the method, and the copy in TCRdb shows in-frame clones only, minus some. Seen here are over 250,000 clones, 76% observed once, and the top ten hold roughly 5%. CDR3 length: 16 amino acids. The trim removed 3 bases at V and 3 bases at J, leaving 8 bases unmatched. The V gene's germline CDR1 is SGHAT and CDR2 FQNNGV. The V gene is TRBV11-2, the J gene TRBJ2-7; TRBD2 agrees at 10 bases. This TCR came from a human donor with chronic lymphocytic leukemia. Sequenced material: PBMCs, taken at disease progression, from a patient treated with ibrutinib. CDR3 nucleotides: TGTGCCAGCAGCTTCGTCTTTAGCGGGGGGAACTACGAGCAGTACTTC. Translated: CASSFVFSGGNYEQYF.